This T cell receptor beta chain was recorded in a study of cytomegalovirus exposure and HLA in healthy donors. Study findings and constraints: Fewer N-insertions than the 666-donor mean were reportedly shown by an Asian-associated ancestry cluster in a later analysis.

This clone has only one observation. Its antigen is unknown. PCR primers comprised 60 Vbeta and 13 Jbeta primers. Produced via immunoSEQ multiplex PCR; TCRdb's table is partial and in-frame only. The repertoire consists of 150,000 to 200,000 clones, with about four fifths occurring once and the leading ten covering around 7.2%. Germline V CDR1 and CDR2: SGDLS, YYNGEE. V gave up 3 bases and J gave up 1 base, with 10 bases separating them. The CDR3 is 14 residues long. Sequences were obtained from PBMCs. The receptor was derived from a man aged 25 to 45 in good health and CMV-seropositive. V gene TRBV9 combines with J gene TRBJ1-1, with D perhaps TRBD1 (5 bases). The CDR3 nucleotides are TGTGCCAGCAGCGCCAGGGTCAGGAACACTGAAGCTTTCTTT. The encoded protein is CASSARVRNTEAFF.